Here is one T cell receptor (beta chain) with its context. Antigen specificity is unknown. The data originate from a study of cytomegalovirus exposure and HLA in healthy donors. Overall study findings and caveats: Previous analysis showed most TCR beta V segments were productive about 87% or about 30% of the time.

CDR1 is SEHNR, CDR2 FQNEAQ, per germline (reference sequence). Trimming stripped 5 bases from V and 5 bases from J, with 18 bases between. The CDR3 sequence is 16 residues long. Vbeta (60) and Jbeta (13) primers were used in the PCR. Some clones are missing from TCRdb's copy, which holds only in-frame ones; the method was immunoSEQ multiplex PCR. In total, the table holds nearly 200,000 clones. All donors participated as healthy donors of bone marrow. The TCR comes from a boy aged 10-17 years in good health and CMV-seronegative. Sequencing used PBMCs. The rearrangement links TRBV7-9 to TRBJ2-2; maybe TRBD1 (8 bases). CDR3 residues: CASSPRTGRGTGELFF. CDR3 in DNA: TGTGCCAGCAGCCCTCGGACAGGGAGGGGGACCGGGGAGCTGTTTTTT.